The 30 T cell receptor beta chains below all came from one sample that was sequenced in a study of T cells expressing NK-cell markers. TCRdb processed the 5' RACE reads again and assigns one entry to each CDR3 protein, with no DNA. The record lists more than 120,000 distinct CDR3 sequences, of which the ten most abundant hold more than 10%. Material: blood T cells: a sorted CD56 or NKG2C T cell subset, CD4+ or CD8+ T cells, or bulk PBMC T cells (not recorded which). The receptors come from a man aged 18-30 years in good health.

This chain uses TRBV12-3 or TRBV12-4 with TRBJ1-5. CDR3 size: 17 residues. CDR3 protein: CASSPRVDSGGNQPQHF.

CDR3 protein: CASSLGDRSVYEQYF. The chain is built from TRBV28 and TRBJ2-7; lacking DNA, the TRBD1 call made by TCRdb goes unchecked. In germline, CDR1 is MDHEN, CDR2 SYDVKM. The CDR3 totals 15 residues.

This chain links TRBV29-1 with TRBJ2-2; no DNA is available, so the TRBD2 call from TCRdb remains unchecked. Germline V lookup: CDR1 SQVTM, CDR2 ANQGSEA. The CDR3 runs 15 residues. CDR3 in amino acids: CSAGLAGGNTGELFF.

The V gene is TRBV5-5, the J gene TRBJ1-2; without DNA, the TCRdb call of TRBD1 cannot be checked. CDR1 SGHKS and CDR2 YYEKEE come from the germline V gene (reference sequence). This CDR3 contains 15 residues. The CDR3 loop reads CASTETDKELYGYTF.

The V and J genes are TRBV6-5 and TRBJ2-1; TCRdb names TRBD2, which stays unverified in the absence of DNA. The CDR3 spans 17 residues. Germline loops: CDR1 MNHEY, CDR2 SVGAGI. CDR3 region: CASSYSLAGHDYNEQFF.

CDR3 sequence: CSARSFDRETIHEQYF. The V and J genes are TRBV20-1 and TRBJ2-7; TCRdb's D gene call, TRBD1, goes unchecked for lack of DNA. This CDR3 has 16 amino acids. Germline V lookup: CDR1 DFQATT, CDR2 SNEGSKA (reference sequence).

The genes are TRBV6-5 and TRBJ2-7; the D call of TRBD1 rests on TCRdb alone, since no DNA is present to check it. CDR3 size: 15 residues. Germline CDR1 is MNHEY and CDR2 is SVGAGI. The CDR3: CASSYNPTDPYEQYF.

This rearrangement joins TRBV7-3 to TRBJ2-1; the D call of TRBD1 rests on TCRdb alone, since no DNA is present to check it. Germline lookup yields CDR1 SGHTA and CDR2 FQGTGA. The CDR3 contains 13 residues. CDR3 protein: CASGYGGQNEQFF.

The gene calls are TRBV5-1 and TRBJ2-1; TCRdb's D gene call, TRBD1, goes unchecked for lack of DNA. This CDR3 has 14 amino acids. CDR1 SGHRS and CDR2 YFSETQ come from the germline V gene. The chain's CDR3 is CASTPRDGYNEQFF.

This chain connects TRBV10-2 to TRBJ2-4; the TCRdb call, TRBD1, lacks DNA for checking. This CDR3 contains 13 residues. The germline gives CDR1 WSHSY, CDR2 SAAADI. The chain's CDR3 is CASTTTGENIQYF.

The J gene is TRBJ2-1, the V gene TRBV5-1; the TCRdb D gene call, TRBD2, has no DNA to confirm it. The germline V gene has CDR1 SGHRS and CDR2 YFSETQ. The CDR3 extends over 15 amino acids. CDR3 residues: CASSSTSGINNEQFF.

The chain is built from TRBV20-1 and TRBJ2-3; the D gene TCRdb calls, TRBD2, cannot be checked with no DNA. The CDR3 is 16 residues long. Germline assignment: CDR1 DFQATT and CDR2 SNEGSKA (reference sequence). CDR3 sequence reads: CSARGEVGLAANTQYF.

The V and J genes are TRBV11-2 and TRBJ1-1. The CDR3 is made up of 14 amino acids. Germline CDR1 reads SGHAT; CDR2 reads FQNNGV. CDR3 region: CASSLAGMGVEAFF.

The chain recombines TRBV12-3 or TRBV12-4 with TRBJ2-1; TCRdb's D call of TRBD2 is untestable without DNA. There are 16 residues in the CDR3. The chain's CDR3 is CASSPSGSPLGNEQFF.

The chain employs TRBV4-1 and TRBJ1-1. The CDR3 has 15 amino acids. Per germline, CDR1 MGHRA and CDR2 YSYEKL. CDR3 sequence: CASSQDREDYTEAFF.

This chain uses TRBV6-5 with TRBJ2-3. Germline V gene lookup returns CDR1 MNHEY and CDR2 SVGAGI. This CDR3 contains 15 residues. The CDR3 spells CASSYSVGRTDTQYF.

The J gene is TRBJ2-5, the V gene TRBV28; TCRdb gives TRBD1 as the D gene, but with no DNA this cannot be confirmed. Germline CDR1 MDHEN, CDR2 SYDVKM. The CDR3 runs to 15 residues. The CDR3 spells CASSNPAGDQETQYF.

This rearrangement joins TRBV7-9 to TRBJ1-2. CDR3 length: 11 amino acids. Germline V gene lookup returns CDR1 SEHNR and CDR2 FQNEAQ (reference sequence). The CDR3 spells CASASGLGYTF.

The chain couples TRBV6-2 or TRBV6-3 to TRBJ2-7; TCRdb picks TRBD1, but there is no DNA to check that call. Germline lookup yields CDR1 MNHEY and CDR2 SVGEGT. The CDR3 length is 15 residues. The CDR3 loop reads CASSQGHRLSYEQYF.

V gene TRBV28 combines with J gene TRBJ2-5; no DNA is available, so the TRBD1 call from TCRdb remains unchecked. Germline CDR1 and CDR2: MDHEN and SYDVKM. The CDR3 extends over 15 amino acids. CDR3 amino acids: CASRDDRGEEETQYF.

The CDR3 here is CASSYTGTSYNEQFF. This rearrangement joins TRBV6-2 or TRBV6-3 to TRBJ2-1. CDR3 size: 15 residues. Germline CDR1 and CDR2: MNHEY and SVGEGT.

Here the CDR3 reads CASSAAAGLAYYEQYF. J is TRBJ2-7 and V is TRBV2; TCRdb designates TRBD2, a call that cannot be tested without DNA. CDR3 size: 16 residues. Germline V CDR1 and CDR2: SNHLY, FYNNEI.

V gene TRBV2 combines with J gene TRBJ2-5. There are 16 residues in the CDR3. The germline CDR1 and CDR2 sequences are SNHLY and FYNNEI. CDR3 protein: CASGSTRDGIQETQYF.

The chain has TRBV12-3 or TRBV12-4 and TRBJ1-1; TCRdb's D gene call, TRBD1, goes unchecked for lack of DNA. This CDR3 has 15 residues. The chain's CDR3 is CASLPWGQGNTEAFF.

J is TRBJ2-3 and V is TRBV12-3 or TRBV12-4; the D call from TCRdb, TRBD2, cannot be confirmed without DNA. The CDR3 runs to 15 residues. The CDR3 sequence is CASTLGGGTSDTQYF.

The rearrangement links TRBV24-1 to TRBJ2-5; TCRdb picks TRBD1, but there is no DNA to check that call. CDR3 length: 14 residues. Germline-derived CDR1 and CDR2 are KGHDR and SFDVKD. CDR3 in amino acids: CATSDEGIEETQYF.

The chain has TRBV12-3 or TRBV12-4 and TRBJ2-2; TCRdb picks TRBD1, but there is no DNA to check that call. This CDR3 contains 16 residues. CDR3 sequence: CASIIGWTDNTGELFF.

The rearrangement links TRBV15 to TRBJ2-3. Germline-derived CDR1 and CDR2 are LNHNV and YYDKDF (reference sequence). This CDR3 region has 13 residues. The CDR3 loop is CATRGRGTDTQYF.

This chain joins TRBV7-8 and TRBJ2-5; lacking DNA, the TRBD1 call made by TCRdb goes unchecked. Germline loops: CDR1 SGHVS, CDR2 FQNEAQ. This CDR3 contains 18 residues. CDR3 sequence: CASSHHRPGNRVEETQYF.

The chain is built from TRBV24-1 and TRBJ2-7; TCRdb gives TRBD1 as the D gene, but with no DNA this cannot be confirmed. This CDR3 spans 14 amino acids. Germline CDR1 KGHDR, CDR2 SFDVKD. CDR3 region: CATSDSGQGYEQYF.